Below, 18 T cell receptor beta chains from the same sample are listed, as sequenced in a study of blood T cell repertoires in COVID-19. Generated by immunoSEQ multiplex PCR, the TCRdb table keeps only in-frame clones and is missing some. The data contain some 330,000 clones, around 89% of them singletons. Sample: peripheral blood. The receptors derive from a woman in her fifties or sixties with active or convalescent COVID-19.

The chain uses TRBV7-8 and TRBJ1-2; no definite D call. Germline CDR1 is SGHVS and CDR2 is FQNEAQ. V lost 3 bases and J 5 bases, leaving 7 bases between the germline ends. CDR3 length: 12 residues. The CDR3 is CASSFSHYGYTF. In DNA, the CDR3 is TGTGCCAGCAGCTTCAGTCATTATGGCTACACCTTC.

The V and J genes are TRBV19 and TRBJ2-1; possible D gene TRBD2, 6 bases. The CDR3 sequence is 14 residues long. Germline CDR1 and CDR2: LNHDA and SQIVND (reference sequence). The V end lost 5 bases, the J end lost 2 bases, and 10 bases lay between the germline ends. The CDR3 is CASSPSVTYNEQFF. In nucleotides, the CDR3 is TGTGCCAGTAGTCCTAGCGTCACCTACAATGAGCAGTTCTTC.

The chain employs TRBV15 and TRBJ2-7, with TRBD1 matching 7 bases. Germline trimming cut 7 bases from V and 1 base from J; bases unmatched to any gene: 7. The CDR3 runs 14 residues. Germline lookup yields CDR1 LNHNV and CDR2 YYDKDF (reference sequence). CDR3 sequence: CATTNRGTSYEQYF. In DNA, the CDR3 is TGTGCCACCACCAACAGGGGTACGTCCTACGAGCAGTACTTC. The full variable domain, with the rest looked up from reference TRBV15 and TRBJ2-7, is DAMVIQNPRYQVTQFGKPVTLSCSQTLNHNVMYWYQQKSSQAPKLLFHYYDKDFNNEADTPDNFQSRRPNTSFCFLDIRSPGLGDTAMYLCATTNRGTSYEQYFGPGTRLTVT.

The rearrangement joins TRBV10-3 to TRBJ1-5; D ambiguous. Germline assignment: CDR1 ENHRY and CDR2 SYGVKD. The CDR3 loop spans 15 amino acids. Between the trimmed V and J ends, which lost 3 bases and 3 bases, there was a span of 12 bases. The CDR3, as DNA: TGTGCCATCAGTGAAGCGGAGTTCCCCAATCAGCCCCAGCATTTT. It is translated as CAISEAEFPNQPQHF.

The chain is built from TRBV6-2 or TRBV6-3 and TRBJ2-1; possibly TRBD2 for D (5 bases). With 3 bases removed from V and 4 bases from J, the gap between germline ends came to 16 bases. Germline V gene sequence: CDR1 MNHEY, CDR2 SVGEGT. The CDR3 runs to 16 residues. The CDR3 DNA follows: TGTGCCAGCAGTTATTTAACACGAGGGCCTTACAATGAGCAGTTCTTC. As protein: CASSYLTRGPYNEQFF.

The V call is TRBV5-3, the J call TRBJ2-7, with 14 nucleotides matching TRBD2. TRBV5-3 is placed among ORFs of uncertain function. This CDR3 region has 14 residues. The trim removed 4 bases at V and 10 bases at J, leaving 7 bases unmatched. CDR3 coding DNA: TGTGCCAGAAGCCGAGGGACTAGCGGGAGAGGCCAGTACTTC. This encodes CARSRGTSGRGQYF.

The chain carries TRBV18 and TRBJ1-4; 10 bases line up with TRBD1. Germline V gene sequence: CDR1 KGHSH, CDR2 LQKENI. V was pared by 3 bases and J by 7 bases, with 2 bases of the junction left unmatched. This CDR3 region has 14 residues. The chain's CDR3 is CASSPGTGAEKLFF. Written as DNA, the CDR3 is TGTGCCAGCTCACCTGGGACAGGGGCTGAAAAACTGTTTTTT.

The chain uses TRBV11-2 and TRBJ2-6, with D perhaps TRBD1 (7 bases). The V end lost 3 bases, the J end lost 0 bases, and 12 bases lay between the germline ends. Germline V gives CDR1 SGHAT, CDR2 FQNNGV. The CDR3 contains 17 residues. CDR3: CASSLAGQSSGANVLTF. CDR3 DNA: TGTGCCAGCAGCTTGGCGGGACAGAGCTCTGGGGCCAACGTCCTGACTTTC.

The CDR3 nucleotides read TGTGCCAGCAGCTACCCGGGAGCGGGGCCCTACGAGCAGTACTTC. It translates to CASSYPGAGPYEQYF. The chain links TRBV5-4 to TRBJ2-7; 7 positions agree with TRBD2. J was trimmed by 2 bases and V by 3 bases; bases with no gene match: 8. The CDR3 loop spans 15 amino acids. Per the germline V gene, CDR1 is SGHNT and CDR2 is YYREEE (reference sequence).

This CDR3 is CASSLITSGASTDTQYF. Written as DNA, the CDR3 is TGCGCCAGCAGCTTAATAACTAGCGGGGCTAGCACAGATACGCAGTATTTT. V is TRBV5-1 and J is TRBJ2-3; TRBD2 agrees at 10 bases. With V trimmed by 2 bases and J by 0 bases, 6 bases remained unmatched. The CDR3 covers 17 residues. The V gene's germline CDR1 is SGHRS and CDR2 YFSETQ. Full variable domain (remainder filled in from reference TRBV5-1 and TRBJ2-3): KAGVTQTPRYLIKTRGQQVTLSCSPISGHRSVSWYQQTPGQGLQFLFEYFSETQRNKGNFPGRFSGRQFSNSRSEMNVSTLELGDSALYLCASSLITSGASTDTQYFGPGTRLTVL.

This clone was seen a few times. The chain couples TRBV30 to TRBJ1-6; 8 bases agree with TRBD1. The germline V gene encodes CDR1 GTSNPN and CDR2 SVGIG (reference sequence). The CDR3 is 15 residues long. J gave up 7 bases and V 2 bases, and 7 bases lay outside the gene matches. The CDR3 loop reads CAWSRLGQDNSPLHF. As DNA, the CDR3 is TGTGCCTGGAGTAGGTTGGGACAGGACAATTCACCCCTCCACTTT.

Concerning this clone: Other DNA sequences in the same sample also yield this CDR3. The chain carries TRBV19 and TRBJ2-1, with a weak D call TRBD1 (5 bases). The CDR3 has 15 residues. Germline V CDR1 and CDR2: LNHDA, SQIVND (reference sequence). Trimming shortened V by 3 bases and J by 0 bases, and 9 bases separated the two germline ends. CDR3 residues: CASSIQGNSYNEQFF. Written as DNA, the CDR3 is TGTGCCAGTAGTATTCAGGGCAACTCCTACAATGAGCAGTTCTTC.

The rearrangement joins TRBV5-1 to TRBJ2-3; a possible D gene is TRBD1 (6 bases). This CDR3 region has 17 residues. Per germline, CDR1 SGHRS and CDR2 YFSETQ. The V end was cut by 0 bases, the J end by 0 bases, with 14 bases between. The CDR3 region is CASSLVAGAYSTDTQYF. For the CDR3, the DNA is TGCGCCAGCAGCTTGGTAGCAGGGGCATATAGCACAGATACGCAGTATTTT.

The CDR3 here is CASSLGQLPYGYTF. The CDR3 DNA sequence: TGCGCCAGCAGCTTGGGACAGTTACCCTATGGCTACACCTTC. The rearrangement joins TRBV5-1 to TRBJ1-2, with D perhaps TRBD1 (5 bases). The CDR3 has 14 residues. Germline V gives CDR1 SGHRS, CDR2 YFSETQ. V was pared by 0 bases and J by 4 bases, with 10 bases between.

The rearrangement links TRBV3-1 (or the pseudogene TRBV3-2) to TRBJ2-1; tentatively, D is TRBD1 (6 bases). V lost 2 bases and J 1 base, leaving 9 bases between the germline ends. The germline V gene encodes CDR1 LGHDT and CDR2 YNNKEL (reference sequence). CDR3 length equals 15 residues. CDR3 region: CASSQSGTSYNEQFF. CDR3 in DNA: TGTGCCAGCAGCCAATCCGGGACATCCTACAATGAGCAGTTCTTC.

The CDR3 reads CATSNGGGYTF. In DNA form, the CDR3 reads TGTGCCACCAGCAACGGTGGTGGCTACACCTTC. This chain links TRBV6-2 or TRBV6-3 with TRBJ1-2; D not certain. The CDR3 loop spans 11 amino acids. Trimming removed 10 bases at V and 7 bases at J, with 13 bases between. CDR1 is MNHEY and CDR2 is SVGEGT in the germline V gene.

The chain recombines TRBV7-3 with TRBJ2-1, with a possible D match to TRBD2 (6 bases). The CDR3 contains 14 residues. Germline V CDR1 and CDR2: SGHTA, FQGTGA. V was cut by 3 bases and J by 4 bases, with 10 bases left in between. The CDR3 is CASSLEGRYNEQFF. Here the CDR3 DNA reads TGTGCCAGCAGCTTGGAGGGCCGGTACAATGAGCAGTTCTTC. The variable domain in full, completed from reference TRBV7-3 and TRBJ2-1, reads GAGVSQTPSNKVTEKGKYVELRCDPISGHTALYWYRQSLGQGPEFLIYFQGTGAADDSGLPNDRFFAVRPEGSVSTLKIQRTERGDSAVYLCASSLEGRYNEQFFGPGTRLTVL.

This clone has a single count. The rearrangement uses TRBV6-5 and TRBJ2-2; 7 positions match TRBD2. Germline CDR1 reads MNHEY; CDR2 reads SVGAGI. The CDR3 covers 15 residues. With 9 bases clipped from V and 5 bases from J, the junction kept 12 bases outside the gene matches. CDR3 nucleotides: TGTGCCAGTAGAAGGGGAGGGGCCCTGACCGGGGAGCTGTTTTTT. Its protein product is CASRRGGALTGELFF.